Many counts were recorded for the clone carrying this T cell receptor beta chain. The junction does not match germline at one end; this may be a read error. Treatment of any kind had been given to no patient before thyroid surgery. This CDR3 is built from 15 residues. Germline loops: CDR1 SNHLY, CDR2 FYNNEI. Authors' analysis steps: CDR3 differences across clinicopathological groups were used to build a distant-metastasis classifier for papillary thyroid cancer. TCRdb reassembled clones from the PCR reads with MiXCR. The V and J calls, along with clone size, are taken from TCRdb and not from the paper's own processing. The sample holds under 45,000 clones, around a sixth seen once. The data are from a study of metastatic and nonmetastatic thyroid tumors.

V is TRBV2 and J is TRBJ1-6; TRBD1 matches at 8 bases. This TCR came from a female donor with papillary thyroid cancer or a benign thyroid nodule (not recorded which). Some clones in this sample may be carry-over from other donors' samples. Sequenced input: tumor tissue. The CDR3, as DNA: TGTGCCAGCGATGGGGGACAGGCAAGGAATTCATCCCTCCACTTT. Residues: CASDGGQARNSSLHF. Full variable domain (missing parts from reference TRBV2 and TRBJ1-6): EPEVTQTPSHQVTQMGQEVILRCVPISNHLYFYWYRQILGQKVEFLVSFYNNEISEKSEIFDDQFSVERPDGSNFTLKIRSTKLEDSAMYFCASDGGQARNSSLHFGNGTRLTVT.